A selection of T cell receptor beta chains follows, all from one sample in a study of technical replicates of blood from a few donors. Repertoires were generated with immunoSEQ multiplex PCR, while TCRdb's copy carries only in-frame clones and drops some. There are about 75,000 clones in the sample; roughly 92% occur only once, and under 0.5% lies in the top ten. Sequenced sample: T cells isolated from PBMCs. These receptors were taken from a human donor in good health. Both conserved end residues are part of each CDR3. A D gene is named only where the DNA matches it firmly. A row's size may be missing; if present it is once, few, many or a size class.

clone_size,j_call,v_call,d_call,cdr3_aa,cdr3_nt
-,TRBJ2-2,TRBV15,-,CATSREKPLTVTGELFF,TGTGCCACCAGCAGAGAAAAGCCCCTGACAGTGACCGGGGAGCTGTTTTTT
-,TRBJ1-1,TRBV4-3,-,CASSRTMFLGSTEAFF,TGCGCCAGCAGCCGTACTATGTTCTTAGGGAGCACTGAAGCTTTCTTT
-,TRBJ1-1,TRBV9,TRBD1,CASSPIQGHATEAFF,TGTGCCAGCAGCCCAATACAGGGGCATGCCACTGAAGCTTTCTTT
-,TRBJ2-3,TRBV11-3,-,CASSLGSDTDTQYF,TGTGCCAGCAGCTTAGGGTCAGACACAGATACGCAGTATTTT
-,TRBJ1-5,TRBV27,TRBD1,CASSFSGGSQPQHF,TGTGCCAGCAGTTTTTCAGGGGGCAGTCAGCCCCAGCATTTT
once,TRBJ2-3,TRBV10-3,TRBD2,CAISPAGDVDTQYF,TGTGCCATCAGCCCAGCGGGAGATGTAGATACGCAGTATTTT
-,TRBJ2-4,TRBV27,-,CASSPLPQSEVAKNIQYF,TGTGCCAGCAGTCCCCTCCCCCAATCAGAAGTAGCCAAAAACATTCAGTACTTC
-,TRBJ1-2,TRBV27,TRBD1,CASSLSRDRVAYTF,TGTGCCAGCAGTTTATCCCGGGACAGGGTGGCCTACACCTTC
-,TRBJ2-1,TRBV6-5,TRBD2,CASSYLAGTNEQFF,TGTGCCAGCAGTTACCTAGCGGGAACAAATGAGCAGTTCTTC
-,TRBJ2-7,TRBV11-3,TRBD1,CASSSRDRVYEQYF,TGTGCCAGCAGCTCCCGGGACAGGGTCTACGAGCAGTACTTC
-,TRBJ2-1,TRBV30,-,CAWTGANNEQFF,TGTGCCTGGACTGGTGCTAACAATGAGCAGTTCTTC
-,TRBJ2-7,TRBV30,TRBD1,CAWSHGQGRYEQYF,TGTGCCTGGAGTCATGGACAGGGAAGGTACGAGCAGTACTTC
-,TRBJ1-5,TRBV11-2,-,CASRAGPSNQPQHF,TGTGCCAGCAGAGCGGGACCTAGCAATCAGCCCCAGCATTTT
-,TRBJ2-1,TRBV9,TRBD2,CASNVVGGLIHEQFF,TGTGCCAGCAACGTCGTGGGAGGGTTGATCCATGAGCAGTTCTTC
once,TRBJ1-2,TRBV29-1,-,CSVETATYGYTF,TGCAGCGTTGAAACAGCTACGTATGGCTACACCTTC
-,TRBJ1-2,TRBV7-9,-,CASSFNDRSGYTF,TGTGCCAGCAGCTTCAACGACAGGTCTGGCTACACCTTC
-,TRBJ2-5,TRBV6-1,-,CASSSGFSYQETQYF,TGTGCCAGCAGTTCCGGGTTTTCGTACCAAGAGACCCAGTACTTC
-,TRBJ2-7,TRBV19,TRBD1,CASSIGTGEDYEQYF,TGTGCCAGTAGTATCGGGACAGGGGAGGACTACGAGCAGTACTTC
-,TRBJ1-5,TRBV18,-,CASSRSTGSNQPQHF,TGTGCCAGCTCACGTTCTACAGGCTCCAATCAGCCCCAGCATTTT
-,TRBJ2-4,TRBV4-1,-,CASSQDKLAYIDIQYF,TGCGCCAGCAGCCAAGATAAACTAGCCTATATAGACATTCAGTACTTC
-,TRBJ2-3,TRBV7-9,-,CASSWTDTDTQYF,TGTGCCAGCAGTTGGACAGATACAGATACGCAGTATTTT
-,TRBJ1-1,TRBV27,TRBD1,CASSVQGASEAFF,TGTGCCAGCAGTGTCCAGGGGGCAAGTGAAGCTTTCTTT
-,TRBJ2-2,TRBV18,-,CASSPPGRLANTGELFF,TGTGCCAGCTCACCACCAGGAAGACTAGCGAACACCGGGGAGCTGTTTTTT
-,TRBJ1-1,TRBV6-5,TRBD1,CASSRRQGGNTEAFF,TGTGCCAGCAGTAGACGACAGGGGGGGAACACTGAAGCTTTCTTT
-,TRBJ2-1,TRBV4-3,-,CASGFWRDNNEQFF,TGCGCCAGCGGATTTTGGCGGGATAACAATGAGCAGTTCTTC
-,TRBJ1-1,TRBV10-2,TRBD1,CASRPGQGSEAFF,TGCGCCAGCAGACCCGGACAGGGATCCGAAGCTTTCTTT
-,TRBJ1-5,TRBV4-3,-,CASSQERDTYSNQPQHF,TGCGCCAGCAGCCAAGAACGGGACACCTATAGCAATCAGCCCCAGCATTTT
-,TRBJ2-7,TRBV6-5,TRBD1,CASRGPGQGLYEQYF,TGTGCCAGCAGAGGGCCGGGACAGGGGCTTTACGAGCAGTACTTC
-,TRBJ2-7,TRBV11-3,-,CASSLDGGGFAYEQYF,TGTGCCAGCAGCTTAGATGGGGGGGGCTTCGCCTACGAGCAGTACTTC